This TCR beta chain was sequenced in a study of blood T cell repertoires in COVID-19. Looking at the study overall: The cDNA or gDNA used as material had been derived from T cells, B-cell-depleted T cells, or PBMCs.

Here immunoSEQ multiplex PCR was the method, and the copy in TCRdb shows in-frame clones only, minus some. The table lists 200,000 to 250,000 clones, roughly 90% of them singletons. Enrollees, about 18 to 89 years old, lived in 24 US areas. Which cohort a participant joined came from the clinical history participants gave. Up to 2 weeks before entering the study, exposed participants had met a COVID-19 case. The sample consisted of PBMCs or T cells enriched from blood (not recorded which). The receptor was isolated from a woman aged 25 to 39 who had been exposed to COVID-19.

This CDR3 is CASRPGGPQETQYF. CDR3 sequence (DNA): TGTGCCAGCCGGCCGGGGGGGCCACAAGAGACCCAGTACTTC. This sequence joins TRBV3-1 (or the pseudogene TRBV3-2) and TRBJ2-5; TRBD2 aligns across 8 bases. Germline CDR1 is LGHDT and CDR2 is YNNKEL (reference sequence). Trimming took 8 bases from V and 2 from J; bases not matched to a gene: 7. This CDR3 is built from 14 residues.